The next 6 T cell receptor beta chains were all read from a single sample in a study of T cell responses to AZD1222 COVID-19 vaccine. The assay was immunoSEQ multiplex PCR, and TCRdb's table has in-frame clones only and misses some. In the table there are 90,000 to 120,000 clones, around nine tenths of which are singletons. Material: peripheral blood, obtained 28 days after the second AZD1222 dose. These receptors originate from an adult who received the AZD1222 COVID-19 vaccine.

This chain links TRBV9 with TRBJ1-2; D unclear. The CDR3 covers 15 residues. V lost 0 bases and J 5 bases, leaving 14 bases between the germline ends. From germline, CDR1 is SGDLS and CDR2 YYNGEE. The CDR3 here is CASSVDRDKPYGYTF. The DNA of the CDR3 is TGTGCCAGCAGCGTAGACCGGGATAAACCTTATGGCTACACCTTC.

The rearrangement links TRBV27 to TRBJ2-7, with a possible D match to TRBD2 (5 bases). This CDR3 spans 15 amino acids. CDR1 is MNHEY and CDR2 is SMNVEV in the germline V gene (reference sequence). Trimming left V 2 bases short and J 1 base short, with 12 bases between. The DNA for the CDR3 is TGTGCCAGCAGTTTAATAGCGCCCATTTCCTACGAGCAGTACTTC. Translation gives CASSLIAPISYEQYF.

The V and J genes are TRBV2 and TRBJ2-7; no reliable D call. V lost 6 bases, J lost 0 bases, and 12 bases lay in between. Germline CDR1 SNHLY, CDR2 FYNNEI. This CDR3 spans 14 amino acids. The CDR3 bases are TGTGCCAGCAGGGTACAGAGATTCTCCTACGAGCAGTACTTC. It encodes CASRVQRFSYEQYF.

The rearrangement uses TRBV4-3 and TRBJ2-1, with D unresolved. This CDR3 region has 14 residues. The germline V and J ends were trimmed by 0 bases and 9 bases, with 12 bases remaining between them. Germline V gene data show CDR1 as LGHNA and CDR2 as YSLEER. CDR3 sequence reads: CASSQDRIVGEQFF. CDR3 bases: TGCGCCAGCAGCCAAGATAGGATCGTTGGTGAGCAGTTCTTC.

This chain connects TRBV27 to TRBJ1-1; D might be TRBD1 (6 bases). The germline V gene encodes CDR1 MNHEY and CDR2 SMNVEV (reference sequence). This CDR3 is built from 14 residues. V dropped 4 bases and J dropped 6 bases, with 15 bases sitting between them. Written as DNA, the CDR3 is TGTGCCAGCAGTTCCATCCAGGGGCGAGCTGAAGCTTTCTTT. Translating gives CASSSIQGRAEAFF.

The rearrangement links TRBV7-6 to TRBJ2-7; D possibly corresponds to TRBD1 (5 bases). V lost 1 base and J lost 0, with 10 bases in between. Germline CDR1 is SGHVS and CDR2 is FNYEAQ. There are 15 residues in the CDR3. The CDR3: CASSLVDTSSYEQYF. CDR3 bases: TGTGCCAGCAGCTTAGTGGACACGAGCTCCTACGAGCAGTACTTC.